This TCR beta chain was sequenced in a study of vaccination and CD4 T cells after COVID-19. Findings of the study overall: The cohort comprised relatively few convalescent patients, and no early post-infection timepoints were analyzed.

A note on this clonotype: Its antigen is as yet unknown.

The germline CDR1 and CDR2 sequences are DFQATT and SNEGSKA (reference sequence). V lost 5 bases and J lost 0; bases outside the gene matches: 7. The CDR3 is 14 amino acids. Treatment denoted: approximately nine-day PBMC culture with coronavirus spike peptide pools or control peptides (ViraFEST assay). Cultured CD4+ T cells had their DNA profiled by the Oncomine TCR Beta short-read assay. Cultured CD4+ T cells yielded the extracted genomic DNA. TCRdb analysed the PCR reads with MiXCR anew, one entry per CDR3 protein. The sample holds some 11,000 distinct CDR3 sequences, about 53% seen once. This receptor was identified in a human donor who had recovered from COVID-19. The specimen sequenced was CD4+ T cells from blood, cultured in vitro. The chain employs TRBV20-1 and TRBJ2-7, with 7 positions matching TRBD1. The CDR3 spells CSAGQASSSYEQYF. CDR3 nucleotides: TGCAGTGCTGGACAGGCCTCTAGCTCCTACGAGCAGTACTTC.